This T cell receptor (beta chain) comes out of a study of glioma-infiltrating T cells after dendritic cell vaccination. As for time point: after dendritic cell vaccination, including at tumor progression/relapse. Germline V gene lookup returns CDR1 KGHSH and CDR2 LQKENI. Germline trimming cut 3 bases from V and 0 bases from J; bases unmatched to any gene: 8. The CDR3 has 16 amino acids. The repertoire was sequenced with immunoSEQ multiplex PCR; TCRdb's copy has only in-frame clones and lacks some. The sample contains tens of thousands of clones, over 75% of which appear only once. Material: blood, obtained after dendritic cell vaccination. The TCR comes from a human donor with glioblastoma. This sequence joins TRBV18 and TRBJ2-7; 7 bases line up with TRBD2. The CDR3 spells CASSPRVASGSYEQYF. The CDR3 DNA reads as TGTGCCAGCTCACCCCGGGTGGCTAGCGGCTCCTACGAGCAGTACTTC.